Shown below are 15 T cell receptor beta chains from a single sample sequenced in a study of somatic mutations in cytotoxic T cells in rheumatoid arthritis. Some clones are missing from TCRdb's copy, which holds only in-frame ones; the method was immunoSEQ multiplex PCR. This table holds roughly 9,000 clones, around three quarters found once. The source material was CD8+ T cells sorted from blood. Source of these receptors: a woman aged 50 to 60 in good health.

In this sample, this clone turned up a few times. DNA for the CDR3: TGCGCCAGCAGCTTGGTTGGCGGGTCCTACAATGAGCAGTTCTTC. Amino acids: CASSLVGGSYNEQFF. The V call is TRBV5-1, the J call TRBJ2-1, with D possibly matching TRBD2 (5 bases). Germline CDR1 SGHRS, CDR2 YFSETQ. The germline V and J ends were trimmed by 0 bases and 1 base, with 8 bases remaining between them. The CDR3 spans 15 residues.

As to this clone: The junction departs from the called germline gene at one end, perhaps through a read error. This chain connects TRBV7-6 to TRBJ2-3, with D tentatively TRBD2 (7 bases). This CDR3 has 16 amino acids. Germline assignment: CDR1 SGHVS and CDR2 FNYEAQ. As DNA, the CDR3 is TGTGCCAGCAACTTAGTGGCGGGGGCTAGCACAGATACGCAGTATTTT. Translated, it gives CASNLVAGASTDTQYF.

The CDR3 coding sequence is TGTGCCAGCAGGAACGGACGGGGCACTGAAGCTTTCTTT. It is translated as CASRNGRGTEAFF. This chain links TRBV7-6 with TRBJ1-1; no clear D gene. From germline, CDR1 is SGHVS and CDR2 FNYEAQ. There are 13 residues in the CDR3. Trimming shortened V by 6 bases and J by 4 bases, and 12 bases separated the two germline ends.

This clone was picked up one time. J is TRBJ1-1 and V is TRBV13, with D possibly being TRBD1 (5 bases). CDR1 and CDR2 from the germline V gene are PRHDT and FYEKMQ (reference sequence). The CDR3 is 13 residues long. V was trimmed by 1 base and J by 3 bases, leaving 6 bases between them. The DNA for the CDR3 is TGTGCCAGCAGCTTAGCGGGGGACACTGAAGCTTTCTTT. Its translation: CASSLAGDTEAFF.

This rearrangement joins TRBV7-6 to TRBJ2-1; 7 bases are shared with TRBD1. Germline V gene lookup returns CDR1 SGHVS and CDR2 FNYEAQ. V was clipped by 1 base and J by 3 bases; unmatched bases: 9. The CDR3 totals 17 residues. The CDR3 spells CASSLDPGQANYNEQFF. The DNA for the CDR3 is TGTGCCAGCAGCTTAGACCCAGGACAGGCAAACTACAATGAGCAGTTCTTC.

V usage is TRBV29-1 and J usage is TRBJ1-4; 7 bases fit TRBD1. CDR3 length equals 14 residues. Unmatched junction bases numbered 5, after V lost 1 base and J lost 6 bases. CDR1 SQVTM and CDR2 ANQGSEA come from the germline V gene. The CDR3 coding sequence is TGCAGCGTTGAAGGACAGGGCCCATATGAAAAACTGTTTTTT. It yields the protein CSVEGQGPYEKLFF.

The V and J genes are TRBV4-2 and TRBJ2-2, with 8 bases aligning to TRBD1. Germline assignment: CDR1 LGHNA and CDR2 YNFKEQ. There are 15 residues in the CDR3. With V trimmed by 3 bases and J by 6 bases, 6 bases remained unmatched. In nucleotides, the CDR3 is TGTGCCAGCAGCCACTGGACAGGGACGGCCGGGGAGCTGTTTTTT. Protein sequence: CASSHWTGTAGELFF.

The rearrangement joins TRBV7-9 to TRBJ2-1; 9 positions agree with TRBD2. The V and J ends lost 8 bases and 2 bases, in that order; junction bases with no gene match: 13. Germline CDR1 is SEHNR and CDR2 is FQNEAQ (reference sequence). CDR3 length: 17 residues. In DNA form, the CDR3 reads TGTGCCAGCCTGGGGCTAGCGGGGATTGCCACCTACAATGAGCAGTTCTTC. Protein: CASLGLAGIATYNEQFF. The whole variable domain, filled in from reference TRBV7-9 and TRBJ2-1, reads DTGVSQNPRHKITKRGQNVTFRCDPISEHNRLYWYRQTLGQGPEFLTYFQNEAQLEKSRLLSDRFSAERPKGSFSTLEIQRTEQGDSAMYLCASLGLAGIATYNEQFFGPGTRLTVL.

The rearrangement links TRBV29-1 to TRBJ2-3, with 15 bases identical to TRBD2. Per germline, CDR1 SQVTM and CDR2 ANQGSEA. After removal of 4 bases from V and 5 bases from J, the junction contained 1 base not matched to a gene. This CDR3 contains 14 residues. The CDR3 protein is CSVGGLAGGDTQYF. The CDR3 DNA follows: TGCAGCGTTGGGGGACTAGCGGGGGGAGATACGCAGTATTTT.

The rearrangement joins TRBV5-7 to TRBJ2-7; the D is unclear. TRBV5-7 is identified as an open reading frame with a role that is uncertain. V lost 2 bases and J lost 3, with 6 bases in between. CDR3 length: 12 residues. Here the CDR3 DNA reads TGTGCCAGCAGCTTTACAGACTACGAGCAGTACTTC. Amino acid sequence: CASSFTDYEQYF.

The V gene is TRBV27, the J gene TRBJ2-7; D gene uncertain. Germline-derived CDR1 and CDR2 are MNHEY and SMNVEV (reference sequence). The CDR3 covers 13 residues. V lost 2 bases, J lost 0 bases, and 5 bases lay in between. In DNA, the CDR3 is TGTGCCAGCAGTTTAACGGTCTCCTACGAGCAGTACTTC. As protein: CASSLTVSYEQYF.

This rearrangement joins TRBV27 to TRBJ2-3; no reliable D call. V was shortened by 4 bases and J by 5 bases, with 10 bases between the two germline ends. This CDR3 comprises 13 residues. The germline V gene encodes CDR1 MNHEY and CDR2 SMNVEV (reference sequence). In nucleotides, the CDR3 is TGTGCCAGCAGTTCCCAGGTAGAAGATACGCAGTATTTT. This encodes CASSSQVEDTQYF.

The V gene is TRBV5-4, the J gene TRBJ2-3, with 7 nucleotides matching TRBD2. Germline V gene sequence: CDR1 SGHNT, CDR2 YYREEE (reference sequence). V lost 2 bases to trimming and J lost 4 bases; unmatched junction nucleotides: 1. The CDR3 sequence is 13 residues long. CDR3 sequence (DNA): TGTGCCAGCAGCTTTCGGGGGGCAGATACGCAGTATTTT. It translates to CASSFRGADTQYF.

The chain uses TRBV28 and TRBJ2-3; TRBD1 might be the D (5 bases). Germline V lookup: CDR1 MDHEN, CDR2 SYDVKM. V was pared by 1 base and J by 4 bases, with 21 bases between. This CDR3 spans 18 amino acids. The CDR3 reads CASSLYPGSDLEADTQYF. The CDR3 DNA reads as TGTGCCAGCAGTTTATATCCAGGGTCGGATTTAGAGGCAGATACGCAGTATTTT.

The chain combines TRBV19 with TRBJ1-1; no clear D. The CDR3 has 13 residues. V was cut by 2 bases and J by 5 bases, with 9 bases left in between. Germline V gives CDR1 LNHDA, CDR2 SQIVND (reference sequence). The CDR3 sequence: CASSIYIETEAFF. The CDR3 nucleotides are TGTGCCAGTAGTATATATATCGAGACTGAAGCTTTCTTT.